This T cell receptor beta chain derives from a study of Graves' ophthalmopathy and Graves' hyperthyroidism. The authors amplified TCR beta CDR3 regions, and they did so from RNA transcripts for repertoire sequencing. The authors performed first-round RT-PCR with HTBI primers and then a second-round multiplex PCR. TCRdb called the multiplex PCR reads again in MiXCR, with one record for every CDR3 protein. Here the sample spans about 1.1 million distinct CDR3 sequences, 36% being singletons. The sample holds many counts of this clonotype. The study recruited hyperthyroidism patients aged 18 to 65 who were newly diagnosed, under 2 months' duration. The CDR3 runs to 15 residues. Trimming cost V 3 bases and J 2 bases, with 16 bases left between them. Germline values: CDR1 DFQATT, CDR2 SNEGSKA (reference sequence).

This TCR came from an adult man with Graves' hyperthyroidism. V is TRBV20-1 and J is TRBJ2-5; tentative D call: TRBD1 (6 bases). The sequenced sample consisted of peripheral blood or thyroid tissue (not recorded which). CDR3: CSARAVGQTQETQYF. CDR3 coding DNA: TGCAGTGCTAGGGCGGTGGGACAAACTCAAGAGACCCAGTACTTC.